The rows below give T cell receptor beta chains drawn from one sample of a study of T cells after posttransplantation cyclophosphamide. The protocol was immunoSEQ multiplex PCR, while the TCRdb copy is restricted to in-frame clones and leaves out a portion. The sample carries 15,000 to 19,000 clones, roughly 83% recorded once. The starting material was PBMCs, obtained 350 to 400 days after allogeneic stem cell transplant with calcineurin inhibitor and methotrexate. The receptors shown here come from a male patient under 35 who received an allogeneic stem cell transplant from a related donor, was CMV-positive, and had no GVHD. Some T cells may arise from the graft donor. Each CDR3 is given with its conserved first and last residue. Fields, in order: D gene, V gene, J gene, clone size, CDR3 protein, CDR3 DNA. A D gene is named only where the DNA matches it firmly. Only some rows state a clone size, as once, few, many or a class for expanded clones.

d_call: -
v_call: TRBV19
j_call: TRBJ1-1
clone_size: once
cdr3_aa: CASSIRGFTEAFF
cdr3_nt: TGTGCCAGTAGTATCAGGGGTTTCACTGAAGCTTTCTTT

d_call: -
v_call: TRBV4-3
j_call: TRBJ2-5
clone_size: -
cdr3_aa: CASSQDQGPQRETQYF
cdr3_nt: TGCGCCAGCAGCCAAGATCAGGGGCCTCAGCGCGAGACCCAGTACTTC

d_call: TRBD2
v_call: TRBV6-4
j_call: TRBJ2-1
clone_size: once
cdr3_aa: CASSESGTSGYSEQFF
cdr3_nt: TGTGCCAGCAGTGAATCCGGGACTAGCGGCTACAGTGAGCAGTTCTTC

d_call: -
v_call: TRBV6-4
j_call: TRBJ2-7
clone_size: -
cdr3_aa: CASSRKGQSPLYEQYF
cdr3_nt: TGTGCCAGCAGCCGAAAGGGACAATCTCCCCTCTACGAGCAGTACTTC

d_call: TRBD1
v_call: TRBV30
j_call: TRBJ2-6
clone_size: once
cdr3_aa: CAWVSTGSRSGANVLTF
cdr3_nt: TGTGCCTGGGTATCGACAGGGAGCCGCTCTGGGGCCAACGTCCTGACTTTC

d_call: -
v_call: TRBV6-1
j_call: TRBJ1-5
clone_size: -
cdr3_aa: CASSDLRRVNSNQPQHF
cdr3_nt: TGTGCCAGCAGTGACCTAAGACGGGTAAATAGCAATCAGCCCCAGCATTTT

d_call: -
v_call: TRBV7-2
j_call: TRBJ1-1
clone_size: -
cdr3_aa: CASADLAEAFF
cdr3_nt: TGTGCCAGCGCGGACCTAGCCGAAGCTTTCTTT

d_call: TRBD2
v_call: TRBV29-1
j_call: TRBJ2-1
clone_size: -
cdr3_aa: CSVTLAGDSEQFF
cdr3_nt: TGCAGCGTGACACTAGCGGGCGACAGTGAGCAGTTCTTC

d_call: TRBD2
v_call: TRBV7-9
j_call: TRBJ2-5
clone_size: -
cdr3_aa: CASSLQRGRRETQYF
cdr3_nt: TGTGCCAGCAGCTTACAGCGGGGACGGAGGGAGACCCAGTACTTC

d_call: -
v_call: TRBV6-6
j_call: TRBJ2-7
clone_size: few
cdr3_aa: CASKGDEQYF
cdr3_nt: TGTGCCAGCAAGGGAGACGAGCAGTACTTC

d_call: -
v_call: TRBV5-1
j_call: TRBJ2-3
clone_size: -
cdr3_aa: CASSYEPTSWSTDTQYF
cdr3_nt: TGCGCCAGCAGCTACGAACCTACTAGCTGGAGCACAGATACGCAGTATTTT

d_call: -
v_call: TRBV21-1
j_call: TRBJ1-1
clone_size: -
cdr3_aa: CASSRDSTNTEAFF
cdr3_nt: TGTGCCAGCAGCCGGGACAGCACGAACACTGAAGCTTTCTTT

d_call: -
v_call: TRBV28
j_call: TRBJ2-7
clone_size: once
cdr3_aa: CASSSHIGGASYEQYF
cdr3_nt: TGTGCCAGCAGTTCCCATATCGGCGGTGCCTCCTACGAGCAGTACTTC

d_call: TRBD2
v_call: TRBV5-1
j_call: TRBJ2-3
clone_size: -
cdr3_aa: CASSLAMGEGVDTQYF
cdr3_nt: TGCGCCAGCAGCTTGGCCATGGGGGAGGGCGTAGATACGCAGTATTTT

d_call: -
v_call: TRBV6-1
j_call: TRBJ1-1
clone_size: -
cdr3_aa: CASSEVGRGLPEAFF
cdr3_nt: TGTGCCAGCAGTGAAGTGGGCAGGGGCTTGCCTGAAGCTTTCTTT

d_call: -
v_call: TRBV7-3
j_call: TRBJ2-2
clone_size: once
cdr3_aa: CASSSNTGELFF
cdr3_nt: TGTGCCAGCAGCTCTAACACCGGGGAGCTGTTTTTT

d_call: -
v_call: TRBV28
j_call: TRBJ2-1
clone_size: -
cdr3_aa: CASSLLAVNEQFF
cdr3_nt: TGTGCCAGCAGTTTATTGGCAGTAAATGAGCAGTTCTTC

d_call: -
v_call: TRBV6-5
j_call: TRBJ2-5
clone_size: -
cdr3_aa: CASSYGGAVGETQYF
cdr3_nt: TGTGCCAGCAGTTACGGGGGCGCGGTAGGAGAGACCCAGTACTTC

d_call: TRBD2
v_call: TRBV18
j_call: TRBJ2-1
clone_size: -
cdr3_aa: CASSPTLAGVYGGQFF
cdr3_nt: TGTGCCAGCTCACCAACACTAGCGGGAGTGTACGGGGGGCAGTTCTTC

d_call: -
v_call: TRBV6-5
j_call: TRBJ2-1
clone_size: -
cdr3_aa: CASSYSGTGWDEQFF
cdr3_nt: TGTGCCAGCAGTTACTCCGGCACGGGGTGGGATGAGCAGTTCTTC

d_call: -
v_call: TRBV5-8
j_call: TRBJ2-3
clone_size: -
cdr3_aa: CASSLDWSSTDTQYF
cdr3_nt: TGTGCCAGCAGCTTGGATTGGAGTAGCACAGATACGCAGTATTTT

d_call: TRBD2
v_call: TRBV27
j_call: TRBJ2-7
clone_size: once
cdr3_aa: CASGKVSGRYEQYF
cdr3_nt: TGTGCCAGCGGGAAGGTTAGCGGGAGATACGAGCAGTACTTC

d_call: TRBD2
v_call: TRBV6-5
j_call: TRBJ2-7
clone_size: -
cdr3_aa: CASKTSGSYEQYF
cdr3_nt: TGTGCCAGCAAGACTAGCGGCTCCTACGAGCAGTACTTC

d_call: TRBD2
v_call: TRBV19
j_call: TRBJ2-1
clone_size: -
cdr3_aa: CASSIGGSRISEQFF
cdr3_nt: TGTGCCAGTAGTATAGGCGGGAGCAGAATCAGTGAGCAGTTCTTC

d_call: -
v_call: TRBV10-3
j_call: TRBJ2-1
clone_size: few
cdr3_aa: CAISRSGEQFF
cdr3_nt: TGTGCCATCAGTCGTTCGGGTGAGCAGTTCTTC

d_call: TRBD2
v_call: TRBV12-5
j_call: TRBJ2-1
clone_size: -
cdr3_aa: CASGPSGGPSEQFF
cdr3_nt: TGTGCTAGTGGTCCGTCGGGAGGGCCCAGTGAGCAGTTCTTC

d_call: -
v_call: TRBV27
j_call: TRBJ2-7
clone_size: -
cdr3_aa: CASSSARGLSYEQYF
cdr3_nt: TGTGCCAGCAGTTCCGCCCGCGGCCTATCCTACGAGCAGTACTTC

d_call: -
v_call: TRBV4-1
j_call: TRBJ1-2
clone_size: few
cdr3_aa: CASSQDLARVGYTF
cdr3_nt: TGCGCCAGCAGCCAAGATCTGGCCAGGGTAGGCTACACCTTC

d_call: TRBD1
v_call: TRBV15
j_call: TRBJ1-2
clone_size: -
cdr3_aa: CATSATPDRANGYTF
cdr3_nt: TGTGCCACCAGCGCTACGCCGGACAGGGCAAATGGCTACACCTTC

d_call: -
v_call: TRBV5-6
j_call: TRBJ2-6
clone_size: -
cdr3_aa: CASSLVTGANVLTF
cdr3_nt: TGTGCCAGCAGCTTGGTAACTGGGGCCAACGTCCTGACTTTC

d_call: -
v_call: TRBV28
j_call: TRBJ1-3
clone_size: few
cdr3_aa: CASSGQPVGNTIYF
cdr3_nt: TGTGCCAGCAGCGGACAGCCTGTTGGAAACACCATATATTTT

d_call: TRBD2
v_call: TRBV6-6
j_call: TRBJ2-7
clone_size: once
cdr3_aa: CASGRTSGAYEQYF
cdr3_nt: TGTGCCAGCGGGCGGACTAGCGGGGCCTACGAGCAGTACTTC

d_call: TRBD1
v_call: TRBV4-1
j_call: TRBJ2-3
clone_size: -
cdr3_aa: CASSQLQGSFGTDTQYF
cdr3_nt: TGCGCCAGCAGCCAACTACAGGGGAGCTTTGGCACAGATACGCAGTATTTT

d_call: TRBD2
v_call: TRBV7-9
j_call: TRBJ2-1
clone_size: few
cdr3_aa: CASSNLAGGYSEQFF
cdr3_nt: TGTGCCAGCAGCAATCTAGCGGGGGGCTACAGTGAGCAGTTCTTC

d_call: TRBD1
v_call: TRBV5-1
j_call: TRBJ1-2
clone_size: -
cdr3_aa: CASSELGTGGYYGYTF
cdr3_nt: TGCGCCAGCAGCGAACTAGGGACAGGAGGCTACTATGGCTACACCTTC

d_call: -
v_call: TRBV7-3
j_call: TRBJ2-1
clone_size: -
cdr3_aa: CASSPPGTPNEQFF
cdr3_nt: TGTGCCAGCAGCCCCCCCGGGACTCCCAATGAGCAGTTCTTC

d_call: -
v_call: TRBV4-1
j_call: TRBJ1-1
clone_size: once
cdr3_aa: CASSQPGQGSAEAFF
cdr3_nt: TGCGCCAGCAGCCAGCCCGGTCAGGGGAGCGCTGAAGCTTTCTTT

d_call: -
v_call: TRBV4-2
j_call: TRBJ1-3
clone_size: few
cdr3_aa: CASQEGIGIDTIYF
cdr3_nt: TGTGCCAGCCAGGAGGGCATCGGTATCGACACCATATATTTT

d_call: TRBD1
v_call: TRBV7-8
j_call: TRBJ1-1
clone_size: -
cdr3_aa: CASSRTGQGNTEAFF
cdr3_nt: TGTGCCAGCAGCCGGACGGGACAGGGGAACACTGAAGCTTTCTTT

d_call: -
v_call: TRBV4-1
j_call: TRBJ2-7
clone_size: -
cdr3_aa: CASSQIWGQTSYEQYF
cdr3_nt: TGCGCCAGCAGCCAAATCTGGGGGCAGACCTCCTACGAGCAGTACTTC

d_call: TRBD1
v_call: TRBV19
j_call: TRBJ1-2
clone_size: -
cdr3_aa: CASSRSVVDRPGYTF
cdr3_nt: TGTGCCAGTAGCCGGTCTGTTGTGGACAGGCCGGGCTACACCTTC

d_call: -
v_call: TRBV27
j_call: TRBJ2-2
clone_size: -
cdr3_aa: CASSPTWGLPNTGELFF
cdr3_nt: TGTGCCAGCAGCCCAACCTGGGGGCTTCCCAACACCGGGGAGCTGTTTTTT

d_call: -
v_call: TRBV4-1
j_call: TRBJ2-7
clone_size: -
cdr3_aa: CASSQDRAGTYYEQYF
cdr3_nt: TGCGCCAGCAGCCAAGATAGGGCCGGGACTTACTACGAGCAGTACTTC